These 30 T cell receptor beta chains share one sample of origin, sequenced in a study of T cell responses to AZD1222 COVID-19 vaccine. Repertoires were generated with immunoSEQ multiplex PCR, while TCRdb's copy carries only in-frame clones and drops some. The repertoire holds 90,000 to 130,000 clones, with roughly nine tenths as singletons. Sequencing used peripheral blood, obtained on day 0 of MenACWY control vaccination. All receptors derive from an adult in good health.

There are a few counts of this clone. The chain recombines TRBV5-4 with TRBJ2-5; TRBD2 agrees at 10 bases. This CDR3 has 15 amino acids. CDR1 SGHNT and CDR2 YYREEE come from the germline V gene (reference sequence). V shed 3 bases and J 5 bases; nucleotides not matched to a gene: 7. The CDR3 bases are TGTGCCAGCAGCTCGAGCGGGGGGGCCAGGGAGACCCAGTACTTC. Its translation is CASSSSGGARETQYF. Based on the CDR3 plus reference TRBV5-4 and TRBJ2-5, the full variable domain is ETGVTQSPTHLIKTRGQQVTLRCSSQSGHNTVSWYQQALGQGPQFIFQYYREEENGRGNFPPRFSGLQFPNYSSELNVNALELDDSALYLCASSSSGGARETQYFGPGTRLLVL.

The V call is TRBV7-9, the J call TRBJ1-1; TRBD1 agrees at 10 bases. Trimming cost V 5 bases and J 4 bases; bases outside gene matches: 7. The CDR3 is 15 amino acids. CDR1 SEHNR and CDR2 FQNEAQ come from the germline V gene (reference sequence). The CDR3 nucleotides are TGTGCCAGCAGCGACGGGGGACAGGGGTTCACTGAAGCTTTCTTT. This gives the protein CASSDGGQGFTEAFF.

Here the CDR3 reads CASSVSMGPGTDTQYF. The DNA for the CDR3 is TGTGCCAGCAGCGTATCCATGGGGCCTGGCACAGATACGCAGTATTTT. The chain carries TRBV9 and TRBJ2-3; tentatively, D is TRBD1 (5 bases). CDR1 and CDR2 (germline): SGDLS, YYNGEE. The germline V and J ends were trimmed by 1 base and 1 base, with 13 bases remaining between them. The CDR3 is 16 amino acids.

This chain joins TRBV5-1 and TRBJ2-5, with TRBD2 as a possible D gene (5 bases). Germline V lookup: CDR1 SGHRS, CDR2 YFSETQ. The CDR3 spans 15 residues. V was clipped by 0 bases and J by 3 bases, with 12 bases between them. This CDR3 reads CASSLEGRRKETQYF. The CDR3 nucleotides read TGCGCCAGCAGCTTGGAAGGGCGGAGGAAAGAGACCCAGTACTTC.

The chain recombines TRBV9 with TRBJ1-1, with D maybe TRBD1 (5 bases). The ends were cut back, 3 bases at V and 4 bases at J, with 10 bases in the middle. This CDR3 comprises 13 residues. Germline loops: CDR1 SGDLS, CDR2 YYNGEE. The CDR3 region is CASSGRDFTEAFF. CDR3 in DNA: TGTGCCAGCAGCGGCCGGGACTTCACTGAAGCTTTCTTT.

The chain has TRBV28 and TRBJ1-1; tentative D call: TRBD1 (6 bases). V shed 8 bases and J shed 5 bases, with 12 bases lying between them. This CDR3 is 12 amino acids long. CDR1 MDHEN and CDR2 SYDVKM come from the germline V gene. DNA for the CDR3: TGTGCCAGCCAACAGGGCCTAACTGAAGCTTTCTTT. It codes for CASQQGLTEAFF.

V and J are TRBV7-3 and TRBJ2-1, with 11 positions matching TRBD2. CDR1 and CDR2 (germline): SGHTA, FQGTGA. Trimming at V came to 4 bases and at J to 0 bases, leaving 5 bases not matched to a gene. The CDR3 length is 17 residues. Here the CDR3 DNA reads TGTGCCAGCAGCTCCGGACTAGCGGGTGGCTCCTACAATGAGCAGTTCTTC. Amino acids: CASSSGLAGGSYNEQFF.

The chain combines TRBV30 with TRBJ2-7, with a possible D match to TRBD1 (6 bases). The germline V and J ends were trimmed by 4 bases and 5 bases, with 27 bases remaining between them. Germline CDR1 is GTSNPN and CDR2 is SVGIG (reference sequence). The CDR3 is made up of 17 amino acids. The CDR3 coding sequence is TGTGCCTGGAATATTCTGGACAGAGGAGCTATCCTAGACGAGCAGTACTTC. Amino acids: CAWNILDRGAILDEQYF.

The chain carries TRBV7-2 and TRBJ1-1, with 8 bases matching TRBD1. V was clipped by 2 bases and J by 1 base; unmatched bases: 3. Per the germline V gene, CDR1 is SGHTA and CDR2 is FQGNSA. This CDR3 region has 15 residues. The CDR3 spells CASSLTGQGNTEAFF. The CDR3 DNA reads TGTGCCAGCAGCTTAACCGGACAGGGGAACACTGAAGCTTTCTTT.

This clone was detected once. The V gene is TRBV3-1 (or the pseudogene TRBV3-2), the J gene TRBJ2-7, with 9 bases aligning to TRBD1. Losses at the gene ends were 4 bases for V and 4 bases for J; bases not matched to a gene: 8. This CDR3 has 15 amino acids. Germline CDR1 and CDR2: LGHDT and YNNKEL (reference sequence). Written as DNA, the CDR3 is TGTGCCAGCAGCCCCCAGACAGGGGGTAGGTACGAGCAGTACTTC. Translated: CASSPQTGGRYEQYF.

This chain joins TRBV3-1 (or the pseudogene TRBV3-2) and TRBJ2-7; unclear D gene. V was shortened by 2 bases and J by 0 bases, with 14 bases between the two germline ends. The CDR3 runs to 16 residues. Per the germline V gene, CDR1 is LGHDT and CDR2 is YNNKEL (reference sequence). This CDR3 is CASSQRKSALSYEQYF. The CDR3 DNA reads as TGTGCCAGCAGCCAAAGAAAGTCCGCCCTCTCCTACGAGCAGTACTTC.

The CDR3 sequence is CASSSRQALYGNTIYF. In DNA form, the CDR3 reads TGTGCCAGCAGCTCCCGACAGGCTTTATATGGAAACACCATATATTTT. The J gene is TRBJ1-3, the V gene TRBV9, with D perhaps matching TRBD1 (6 bases). V lost 4 bases and J 3 bases, leaving 17 bases between the germline ends. The germline gives CDR1 SGDLS, CDR2 YYNGEE. The CDR3 extends over 16 amino acids.

This sequence joins TRBV10-3 and TRBJ1-1, with TRBD1 identical over 7 bases. J lost 5 bases, V lost 6 bases, and 6 bases had no gene match. This CDR3 spans 13 amino acids. Per germline, CDR1 ENHRY and CDR2 SYGVKD. CDR3 DNA: TGTGCCATCAGGGGCCCAGGGGGTACTGAAGCTTTCTTT. Amino acid sequence: CAIRGPGGTEAFF.

The rearrangement uses TRBV2 and TRBJ2-5, with D unclear. This CDR3 has 11 amino acids. Trimming took 5 bases from V and 2 from J, leaving 3 bases between them. Germline CDR1 reads SNHLY; CDR2 reads FYNNEI. In nucleotides, the CDR3 is TGTGCCAGCAGTCCTCAAGAGACCCAGTACTTC. It specifies CASSPQETQYF.

The V call is TRBV7-9, the J call TRBJ2-1; D not resolved. CDR3 length: 15 residues. Germline V gives CDR1 SEHNR, CDR2 FQNEAQ (reference sequence). Trimming took 5 bases from V and 3 from J, leaving 14 bases between them. The CDR3 sequence is CASSGLRMGYNEQFF. In DNA, the CDR3 is TGTGCCAGCAGCGGCCTGCGAATGGGCTACAATGAGCAGTTCTTC.

J is TRBJ2-7 and V is TRBV9; D tentatively fits TRBD1 or TRBD2 (5 bases each). V lost 4 bases and J 1 base, leaving 15 bases between the germline ends. This CDR3 spans 15 amino acids. Germline assignment: CDR1 SGDLS and CDR2 YYNGEE. In DNA form, the CDR3 reads TGTGCCAGCAGCCCCACCTGGGGGAATTCCTACGAGCAGTACTTC. Protein product: CASSPTWGNSYEQYF.

This chain links TRBV11-2 with TRBJ1-4; D possibly corresponds to TRBD1 (5 bases). The CDR3 has 18 amino acids. The V end was cut by 2 bases, the J end by 7 bases, with 23 bases between. The V gene's germline CDR1 is SGHAT and CDR2 FQNNGV. The CDR3 region is CASSLIRGRGTGGEKLFF. For the CDR3, the DNA is TGTGCCAGCAGCTTAATAAGGGGAAGAGGGACGGGAGGTGAAAAACTGTTTTTT.

This chain links TRBV29-1 with TRBJ1-1; D gene unclear. The germline V gene has CDR1 SQVTM and CDR2 ANQGSEA. V gave up 7 bases and J gave up 2 bases, with 11 bases separating them. This CDR3 is built from 12 residues. CDR3 sequence: CSARRINTEAFF. The CDR3 DNA sequence: TGCAGCGCCCGCCGGATTAACACTGAAGCTTTCTTT.

V usage is TRBV7-2 and J usage is TRBJ1-2, with a possible D match to TRBD1 (5 bases). The CDR3 consists of 15 residues. Trimming pared 8 bases from V and 6 bases from J, leaving 22 bases between. The V gene's germline CDR1 is SGHTA and CDR2 FQGNSA. CDR3 loop: CASDPFGRAGDGYTF. The CDR3 DNA sequence: TGTGCCAGCGATCCTTTTGGCAGGGCTGGCGATGGCTACACCTTC. Variable domain in full (rest from reference TRBV7-2 and TRBJ1-2): GAGVSQSPSNKVTEKGKDVELRCDPISGHTALYWYRQSLGQGLEFLIYFQGNSAPDKSGLPSDRFSAERTGGSVSTLTIQRTQQEDSAVYLCASDPFGRAGDGYTFGSGTRLTVV.

The CDR3 reads CASRLPDRLNTGELFF. The CDR3 bases are TGCGCCAGCAGATTGCCTGACAGACTAAACACCGGGGAGCTGTTTTTT. The chain couples TRBV10-2 to TRBJ2-2, with D perhaps given as TRBD1 or TRBD2 (5 bases each). Germline CDR1 WSHSY, CDR2 SAAADI. Between the trimmed V and J ends, which lost 6 bases and 2 bases, there was a span of 16 bases. The CDR3 loop spans 16 amino acids.

This rearrangement joins TRBV7-2 to TRBJ2-1, with unresolved D. This CDR3 contains 16 residues. Trimming shortened V by 0 bases and J by 7 bases, and 16 bases separated the two germline ends. Germline CDR1 and CDR2: SGHTA and FQGNSA. The chain's CDR3 is CASSLALGPGVNEQFF. CDR3 bases: TGTGCCAGCAGCTTAGCGTTGGGCCCTGGGGTGAATGAGCAGTTCTTC. Based on the CDR3 plus reference TRBV7-2 and TRBJ2-1, the full variable domain is GAGVSQSPSNKVTEKGKDVELRCDPISGHTALYWYRQSLGQGLEFLIYFQGNSAPDKSGLPSDRFSAERTGGSVSTLTIQRTQQEDSAVYLCASSLALGPGVNEQFFGPGTRLTVL.

CDR3 DNA: TGTGCCAGTAGTATAGTGTCCGGGGTAAGCGGCTACACCTTC. Translation gives CASSIVSGVSGYTF. This chain joins TRBV19 and TRBJ1-2; D is unresolved. Germline lookup yields CDR1 LNHDA and CDR2 SQIVND (reference sequence). The V gene lost 1 base and the J gene lost 8 bases, with 14 bases spanning the gap. This CDR3 region has 14 residues.

The gene calls are TRBV29-1 and TRBJ1-4; D not resolved. Trimming pared 3 bases from V and 3 bases from J, leaving 14 bases between. This CDR3 is 15 amino acids long. Looked up from germline, CDR1 is SQVTM and CDR2 is ANQGSEA. This chain's CDR3 is CSVDVGNGANEKLFF. The CDR3 DNA follows: TGCAGCGTTGACGTCGGGAATGGGGCTAATGAAAAACTGTTTTTT.

This clone was counted only a few times. The chain carries TRBV3-1 (or the pseudogene TRBV3-2) and TRBJ1-1; maybe TRBD1 (6 bases). Germline values: CDR1 LGHDT, CDR2 YNNKEL (reference sequence). V dropped 0 bases and J dropped 8 bases, with 13 bases sitting between them. The CDR3 totals 14 residues. CDR3 loop: CASSQDSRGHEAFF. In DNA form, the CDR3 reads TGTGCCAGCAGCCAAGATTCTCGGGGACACGAAGCTTTCTTT.

The rearrangement uses TRBV7-2 and TRBJ1-1; TRBD1 might be the D (5 bases). The germline CDR1 and CDR2 sequences are SGHTA and FQGNSA. The CDR3 covers 15 residues. V was trimmed by 1 base and J by 4 bases, leaving 13 bases between them. CDR3 nucleotide sequence: TGTGCCAGCAGCTTAGTTGCGGGGGTAGGCACTGAAGCTTTCTTT. It yields the protein CASSLVAGVGTEAFF.

The chain joins TRBV15 to TRBJ1-4; no firm D call. The CDR3 is 13 residues long. Trimming took 0 bases from V and 7 from J, leaving 6 bases between them. Germline assignment: CDR1 LNHNV and CDR2 YYDKDF (reference sequence). Here the CDR3 DNA reads TGTGCCACCAGCAGAGATTTCCGTGAAAAACTGTTTTTT. It encodes CATSRDFREKLFF.

The rearrangement uses TRBV27 and TRBJ1-2; tentatively, D is TRBD1 (6 bases). V was clipped by 5 bases and J by 4 bases, with 14 bases between them. CDR1 is MNHEY, CDR2 SMNVEV, per germline (reference sequence). The CDR3 loop spans 14 amino acids. The CDR3 DNA reads TGTGCCAGCAGTCCGCCCGGGACACCCTATGGCTACACCTTC. The encoded protein is CASSPPGTPYGYTF.

The chain is built from TRBV21-1 and TRBJ1-3. TRBV21-1 is described as a pseudogene. There are 14 residues in the CDR3. The CDR3 is CASSEKSSGNTIYF. CDR3 DNA: TGTGCCAGCAGCGAGAAATCCTCTGGAAACACCATATATTTT.

The gene calls are TRBV5-1 and TRBJ1-1; weak D call: TRBD1 (6 bases). There are 16 residues in the CDR3. The V gene lost 4 bases and the J gene lost 3 bases, with 19 bases spanning the gap. In germline, CDR1 is SGHRS, CDR2 YFSETQ. Here the CDR3 DNA reads TGCGCCAGCAGCATACAACCGGGACAAGGGGACACTGAAGCTTTCTTT. Translated, it gives CASSIQPGQGDTEAFF. Using reference TRBV5-1 and TRBJ1-1 for the parts outside the CDR3, the full variable domain is KAGVTQTPRYLIKTRGQQVTLSCSPISGHRSVSWYQQTPGQGLQFLFEYFSETQRNKGNFPGRFSGRQFSNSRSEMNVSTLELGDSALYLCASSIQPGQGDTEAFFGQGTRLTVV.

The genes are TRBV24-1 and TRBJ1-1; the D is unclear. CDR3 length: 14 amino acids. Deletions cut 8 bases from V and 1 base from J, with 13 bases between. Germline values: CDR1 KGHDR, CDR2 SFDVKD. Here the CDR3 reads CATNFTWTNTEAFF. Written as DNA, the CDR3 is TGTGCCACCAATTTTACATGGACGAACACTGAAGCTTTCTTT.